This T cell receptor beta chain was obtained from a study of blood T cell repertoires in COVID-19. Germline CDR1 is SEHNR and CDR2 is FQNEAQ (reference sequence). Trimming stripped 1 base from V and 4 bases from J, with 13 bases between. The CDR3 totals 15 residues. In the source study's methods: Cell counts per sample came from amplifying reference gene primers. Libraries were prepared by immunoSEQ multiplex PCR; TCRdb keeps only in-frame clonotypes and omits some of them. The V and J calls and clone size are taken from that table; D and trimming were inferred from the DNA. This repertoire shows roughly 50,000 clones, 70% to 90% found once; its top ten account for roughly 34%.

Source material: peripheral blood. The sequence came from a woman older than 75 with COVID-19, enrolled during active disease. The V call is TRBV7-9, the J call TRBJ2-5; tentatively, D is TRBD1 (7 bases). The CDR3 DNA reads TGTGCCAGCAGCTTAGGGAGGGGACAGCCAGAGACCCAGTACTTC. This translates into CASSLGRGQPETQYF.